This entry lists 7 T cell receptor beta chains sequenced from one sample in a study of cytomegalovirus exposure and HLA in healthy donors. Primers included in the PCR were 60 Vbeta and 13 Jbeta primers. Sequencing was performed with immunoSEQ multiplex PCR; in TCRdb, only in-frame clones are kept and a portion is missing. The sample has around 130,000 clones, about three fifths seen once. Sequences were obtained from PBMCs. Source of these receptors: a woman aged 40 to 49 in good health and CMV-seropositive.

V is TRBV19 and J is TRBJ2-5; 14 nucleotides line up with TRBD2. V trimming: 7 bases; J trimming: 4 bases; junction bases outside the gene matches: 2. This CDR3 is 14 amino acids long. CDR1 is LNHDA, CDR2 SQIVND, per germline (reference sequence). CDR3 DNA: TGTGCCAGTACCGGACTAGCGGGGGGAGAGACCCAGTACTTC. This gives the protein CASTGLAGGETQYF.

This clone was counted a few times. The chain is built from TRBV6-4 and TRBJ2-3; weak D call: TRBD2 (6 bases). This CDR3 comprises 15 residues. V lost 2 bases and J 2 bases, leaving 11 bases between the germline ends. Germline CDR1 is MRHNA and CDR2 is SNTAGT. The CDR3 here is CASSDGVAATDTQYF. The CDR3 DNA sequence: TGTGCCAGCAGTGACGGAGTAGCGGCCACAGATACGCAGTATTTT.

The rearrangement joins TRBV5-1 to TRBJ2-7, with 10 bases fitting TRBD2. CDR3 size: 16 residues. With V trimmed by 4 bases and J by 5 bases, 12 bases remained unmatched. Germline lookup yields CDR1 SGHRS and CDR2 YFSETQ. The CDR3 DNA follows: TGCGCCAGCAGCGTAGCTAGCGGGGGTATCGGAGACGAGCAGTACTTC. As protein: CASSVASGGIGDEQYF.

This clone appeared a single time. The rearrangement uses TRBV5-1 and TRBJ2-7; TRBD2 is a possible D gene (5 bases). Germline CDR1 SGHRS, CDR2 YFSETQ. This CDR3 spans 16 amino acids. Trimming removed 0 bases from V and 0 bases from J, with 13 bases in between. This chain's CDR3 is CASSLGSGKDSYEQYF. In DNA form, the CDR3 reads TGCGCCAGCAGCTTGGGGAGCGGAAAAGACTCCTACGAGCAGTACTTC.

The CDR3 DNA reads as TGTGCCAGCAGCCCGTGGACAGGGACTGAAAAACTGTTTTTT. It translates to CASSPWTGTEKLFF. The J gene is TRBJ1-4, the V gene TRBV5-4; 8 positions agree with TRBD1. V lost 4 bases and J lost 7; bases outside the gene matches: 6. Germline V CDR1 and CDR2: SGHNT, YYREEE (reference sequence). The CDR3 extends over 14 amino acids. Combining the CDR3 with reference TRBV5-4 and TRBJ1-4 gives the whole variable domain ETGVTQSPTHLIKTRGQQVTLRCSSQSGHNTVSWYQQALGQGPQFIFQYYREEENGRGNFPPRFSGLQFPNYSSELNVNALELDDSALYLCASSPWTGTEKLFFGSGTQLSVL.

V is TRBV9 and J is TRBJ2-5; 8 bases agree with TRBD2. CDR1 is SGDLS and CDR2 is YYNGEE in the germline V gene. J lost 5 bases, V lost 3 bases, and 6 bases had no gene match. The CDR3 contains 14 residues. In nucleotides, the CDR3 is TGTGCCAGCAGCGAGCGGGGGCGGGAGGAGACCCAGTACTTC. Protein sequence: CASSERGREETQYF.

This clone was detected only once. The V gene is TRBV13, the J gene TRBJ2-7, with 9 nucleotides matching TRBD2. Germline trimming cut 3 bases from V and 0 bases from J; bases unmatched to any gene: 9. The CDR3 is 17 residues long. In germline, CDR1 is PRHDT, CDR2 FYEKMQ (reference sequence). The CDR3 nucleotides are TGTGCCAGCAGCTTTTCAAAGCGGGAGGTCCCCTCCTACGAGCAGTACTTC. Encoded protein: CASSFSKREVPSYEQYF. The variable domain in full, with the rest retrieved from reference TRBV13 and TRBJ2-7, is AAGVIQSPRHLIKEKRETATLKCYPIPRHDTVYWYQQGPGQDPQFLISFYEKMQSDKGSIPDRFSAQQFSDYHSELNMSSLELGDSALYFCASSFSKREVPSYEQYFGPGTRLTVT.